This section outlines one TCR beta chain sequence together with its context. Its matching antigen is unknown. This sample was taken from a study of T cells in Graves' hyperthyroidism and ophthalmopathy. Study information: At initial diagnosis, before any treatment had begun, peripheral blood was obtained.

Study-wide points: Most thyroid clonotypes with frequency above 0.001 were detected in blood.

Amplification of TCR beta CDR3 regions used RNA as the template. In the first-round RT-PCR of the TCR CDR3, the HTBI primer set was used. TCRdb reprocessed the multiplex PCR reads via MiXCR and lists one record per CDR3 protein. This table holds roughly 100,000 distinct CDR3 sequences, about half found once. Calling Graves' hyperthyroidism stable meant ophthalmopathy did not progress within 18 months. The hyperthyroidism was newly diagnosed and had lasted under 2 months; the patients were aged 18 to 65. The specimen sequenced was blood. The sequence came from a woman aged 40-49 years with Graves' hyperthyroidism.

CDR3: CATSRDGLPTSGRTTGELFF. The CDR3 region has the DNA TGTGCCACCAGCAGAGATGGGCTCCCGACTAGCGGGAGAACCACCGGGGAGCTGTTTTTT. This chain uses TRBV15 with TRBJ2-2, with 12 bases aligning to TRBD2. Germline CDR1 reads LNHNV; CDR2 reads YYDKDF (reference sequence). The CDR3 loop spans 20 amino acids. Trimming at V came to 0 bases and at J to 4 bases, leaving 12 bases not matched to a gene.